This TCR beta chain was found in a study of cytomegalovirus exposure and HLA in healthy donors. Study details: A data release that came early held approximately 85 million unique TCRs from HLA-typed donors.

Amplification used 60 Vbeta primers and 13 Jbeta primers. TCRdb's copy holds only in-frame clones and misses some; the assay was immunoSEQ multiplex PCR. The sample carries approximately 99,000 clones, approximately 81% recorded once. The germline gives CDR1 MRHNA, CDR2 SNTAGT. This CDR3 is 13 amino acids long. V was cut by 10 bases and J by 4 bases, with 11 bases left in between. In the case of this clone: The target antigen is unknown.

Notes on the study in general: Excluded: some indistinguishable V segments such as TRBV6-2 and TRBV6-3. Among the CMV-associated chains, a few were confirmed in vitro as specific for CMV antigens. Later analysis demonstrated an association between a missense DCLRE1C variant and TCR beta V- and J-gene trimming.

This chain connects TRBV6-4 to TRBJ1-6; possibly TRBD1 for D (6 bases). Sequenced material: PBMCs. The TCR was taken from a male donor in good health and CMV-seropositive. DNA for the CDR3: TGTGCCACCCGGACAGATTATAATTCACCCCTCCACTTT. Translating it yields CATRTDYNSPLHF.